The 5 T cell receptor beta chains below all came from one sample that was sequenced in a study of shared clonotypes between healthy human individuals. TCRdb's table, derived via immunoSEQ multiplex PCR, lists solely in-frame clones and lacks some. The data show some 500,000 clones, with around 79% seen just once and approximately 12% held by the top ten. Sequences were obtained from PBMCs. All receptors derive from a woman aged 40 to 49 in good health. Some clones in this sample may be carry-over from other donors' samples.

The gene calls are TRBV7-9 and TRBJ1-4, with a possible D match to TRBD1 (5 bases). This CDR3 is built from 15 residues. The germline V and J ends were trimmed by 2 bases and 4 bases, with 11 bases remaining between them. Germline CDR1 reads SEHNR; CDR2 reads FQNEAQ (reference sequence). CDR3 bases: TGTGCCAGCAGCTTATCGGGGGGGAATAATGAAAAACTGTTTTTT. Encoded protein: CASSLSGGNNEKLFF.

The chain employs TRBV7-9 and TRBJ1-4; no firm D call. CDR3 length equals 14 residues. Germline CDR1 and CDR2: SEHNR and FQNEAQ (reference sequence). V was clipped by 2 bases and J by 8 bases, with 12 bases between them. The chain's CDR3 is CASSLIGLKEKLFF. The CDR3 DNA reads as TGTGCCAGCAGCTTAATTGGGTTGAAGGAAAAACTGTTTTTT.

The chain is built from TRBV18 and TRBJ2-7; 8 bases line up with TRBD2. The CDR3 has 17 residues. Germline lookup yields CDR1 KGHSH and CDR2 LQKENI. After removal of 0 bases from V and 1 base from J, the junction contained 8 bases not matched to a gene. The CDR3 sequence: CASSPPVGAGGSYEQYF. In nucleotides, the CDR3 is TGTGCCAGCTCACCACCGGTAGGGGCGGGAGGATCCTACGAGCAGTACTTC.

The chain recombines TRBV7-2 with TRBJ2-5, with 10 bases aligning to TRBD2. The germline V gene has CDR1 SGHTA and CDR2 FQGNSA. Trimming cost V 1 base and J 5 bases; bases outside gene matches: 7. The CDR3 spans 16 residues. CDR3 sequence reads: CASSLGASGSPETQYF. Here the CDR3 DNA reads TGTGCCAGCAGCTTAGGAGCTAGCGGGAGTCCGGAGACCCAGTACTTC.

This chain links TRBV29-1 with TRBJ2-7, with D uncertain. V dropped 4 bases and J dropped 2 bases, with 9 bases sitting between them. The CDR3 is 12 residues long. Per germline, CDR1 SQVTM and CDR2 ANQGSEA. CDR3 loop: CSVATPAYEQYF. The CDR3 bases are TGCAGCGTTGCCACACCCGCCTACGAGCAGTACTTC.